This T cell receptor beta chain was captured in a study of T cell repertoires in cytomegalovirus infection. Comments on this clonotype: Its antigen is not identified.

TCRdb redid the calling of the reads with MiXCR, one entry per CDR3 protein. The profile shows about 400,000 distinct CDR3 sequences, roughly a third of them singletons. This CDR3 has 14 residues. Trimming removed 1 base at V and 5 bases at J, with 11 bases between. The germline gives CDR1 MDHEN, CDR2 SYDVKM. This material consisted of cultured PBMCs, taken from culture after CMV antigen stimulation. The J gene is TRBJ2-5, the V gene TRBV28; D perhaps matches TRBD2 (5 bases). The origin of this receptor is a human donor in good health (CMV status not recorded). Some clones in this sample may be carry-over from other donors' samples. CDR3 DNA: TGTGCCAGCAGTTTATATCGAGGCGGGGAGACCCAGTACTTC. Translating gives CASSLYRGGETQYF. The full variable domain, rest sourced from reference TRBV28 and TRBJ2-5, is DVKVTQSSRYLVKRTGEKVFLECVQDMDHENMFWYRQDPGLGLRLIYFSYDVKMKEKGDIPEGYSVSREKKERFSLILESASTNQTSMYLCASSLYRGGETQYFGPGTRLLVL.